Below, 8 T cell receptor beta chains from the same sample are listed, as sequenced in a study of blood T cell repertoires in COVID-19. Assay: immunoSEQ multiplex PCR; the TCRdb copy retains only in-frame clones and omits some. Here the sample spans more than 200,000 clones, approximately 90% being singletons. The sequencing input was peripheral blood. Receptors were obtained from a man aged 25-45 years with COVID-19, enrolled during active disease.

The J gene is TRBJ1-5, the V gene TRBV30; D not certain. The CDR3 covers 13 residues. Trimming left V 1 base short and J 7 bases short, with 11 bases between. The germline V gene has CDR1 GTSNPN and CDR2 SVGIG (reference sequence). Here the CDR3 DNA reads TGTGCCTGGAGTGAAGAGCGTGACCAGCCCCAGCATTTT. Translation gives CAWSEERDQPQHF. Using reference TRBV30 and TRBJ1-5 for the parts outside the CDR3, the full variable domain is SQTIHQWPATLVQPVGSPLSLECTVEGTSNPNLYWYRQAAGRGLQLLFYSVGIGQISSEVPQNLSASRPQDRQFILSSKKLLLSDSGFYLCAWSEERDQPQHFGDGTRLSIL.

The V and J genes are TRBV2 and TRBJ1-4; D ambiguous. Looked up from germline, CDR1 is SNHLY and CDR2 is FYNNEI. The CDR3 runs to 12 residues. Trimming left V 4 bases short and J 8 bases short, with 8 bases between. The CDR3 bases are TGTGCCAGCAGTGCCCAGAGGGAAAAACTGTTTTTT. Its protein is CASSAQREKLFF.

This clone has a single count. This sequence joins TRBV5-1 and TRBJ1-4, with D uncertain. CDR1 and CDR2 (germline): SGHRS, YFSETQ. The ends were cut back, 7 bases at V and 3 bases at J, with 10 bases in the middle. The CDR3 contains 13 residues. Here the CDR3 reads CASSPVANEKLFF. CDR3 bases: TGCGCCAGCTCCCCTGTTGCTAATGAAAAACTGTTTTTT.

The V call is TRBV6-1, the J call TRBJ2-3; perhaps TRBD1 as D (6 bases). This CDR3 region has 15 residues. V was pared by 0 bases and J by 4 bases, with 11 bases between. Germline assignment: CDR1 MNHNS and CDR2 SASEGT. This CDR3 is CASSEAWGRADTQYF. The CDR3 bases are TGTGCCAGCAGTGAAGCTTGGGGGCGCGCAGATACGCAGTATTTT.

This chain links TRBV6-5 with TRBJ1-6; the D gene is possibly TRBD1 (6 bases). The CDR3 has 16 residues. The germline V gene encodes CDR1 MNHEY and CDR2 SVGAGI. Trimming took off 2 bases at V and 10 bases at J, with 18 bases between the two ends. CDR3 amino acids: CASSYARQGMGSPLHF. CDR3 DNA sequence: TGTGCCAGCAGTTACGCCCGGCAGGGGATGGGGTCACCCCTCCACTTT.

This sequence joins TRBV23-1 and TRBJ2-1, with no clear D. TRBV23-1 is an open reading frame whose function is uncertain. The CDR3 spans 15 residues. Trimming shortened V by 4 bases and J by 7 bases, and 17 bases separated the two germline ends. The CDR3 region is CASSPTISQTNEQFF. The CDR3 coding sequence is TGCGCCAGCAGTCCCACAATATCCCAGACTAATGAGCAGTTCTTC.

This chain connects TRBV19 to TRBJ2-7, with D possibly being TRBD1 (5 bases). The CDR3 spans 12 residues. The germline V gene has CDR1 LNHDA and CDR2 SQIVND (reference sequence). Trimming stripped 7 bases from V and 3 bases from J, with 10 bases between. CDR3 loop: CASKGPGYEQYF. The CDR3 bases are TGTGCCAGTAAGGGGCCGGGCTACGAGCAGTACTTC.

This chain joins TRBV7-8 and TRBJ2-7; 8 bases agree with TRBD1. Germline trimming cut 1 base from V and 6 bases from J; bases unmatched to any gene: 5. Germline V gene lookup returns CDR1 SGHVS and CDR2 FQNEAQ. The CDR3 sequence is 14 residues long. The chain's CDR3 is CASSLGTGLFEQYF. The CDR3 bases are TGTGCCAGCAGCTTAGGGACAGGGCTGTTCGAGCAGTACTTC.